What follows is one T cell receptor beta chain and its context. The antigen is unknown. These data originate in a study of cytomegalovirus exposure and HLA in healthy donors. Overall study results and limits: Solely CMV serostatus was available to characterize immune exposure. TCR beta chain V- and J-gene trimming was linked, in a later analysis, to a missense variant in DCLRE1C. Indistinguishable V segments such as TRBV6-2 and TRBV6-3 were excluded. Upon later analysis, TCR association rates were observed to vary by HLA locus, being highest for DRB1 and lowest for HLA-C.

This CDR3 region has 14 residues. V lost 6 bases to trimming and J lost 12 bases; unmatched junction nucleotides: 15. Germline V gene lookup returns CDR1 SGHVS and CDR2 FNYEAQ. Researchers ran the PCR with 60 Vbeta and 13 Jbeta primers. Measured with immunoSEQ multiplex PCR; TCRdb has only the in-frame clones, and not every one. The sample spans around 140,000 clones; the ten largest clones claim about 1.6%. The TCR was taken from a middle-aged woman in good health and CMV-seronegative. The chain employs TRBV7-6 and TRBJ1-1; 8 bases are a match to TRBD1. The specimen sequenced was PBMCs. The CDR3 DNA reads as TGTGCCAGCAGTCGCGGAACAGGGGGAAGGGAAACTTTCTTT. It is translated as CASSRGTGGRETFF.